This is a list of T cell receptor beta chains from one sample in a study of blood T cell repertoires in COVID-19. Clones were read by immunoSEQ multiplex PCR, and TCRdb kept only the in-frame ones, dropping some. This table has roughly 39,000 clones, more than 80% appearing once. Sequenced input: peripheral blood. The receptors originated from a man aged 25 to 40 with active or convalescent COVID-19. CDR3s include the opening cysteine and the closing phenylalanine or tryptophan. Fields, in order: CDR3 DNA, CDR3 protein, D gene, V gene, J gene, clone size. A D gene is named only where the DNA matches it firmly. A clone size is listed for some rows: how often the clone was seen (once, few, many), or a class if it is expanded.

CDR3nt: TGTGCCAGTAGTATAGCGGGAACAGCTAACTATGGCTACACCTTC
CDR3aa: CASSIAGTANYGYTF
d_gene: NA
v_gene: TRBV19
j_gene: TRBJ1-2
abundance: NA

CDR3nt: TGTGCCAGCAGTTACGGAGGTCAGCCCCAGCATTTT
CDR3aa: CASSYGGQPQHF
d_gene: NA
v_gene: TRBV6-6
j_gene: TRBJ1-5
abundance: NA

CDR3nt: TGTGCCAGCTCACATGTAGCGGGGGGCACAGATACGCAGTATTTT
CDR3aa: CASSHVAGGTDTQYF
d_gene: TRBD2
v_gene: TRBV18
j_gene: TRBJ2-3
abundance: NA

CDR3nt: TGCGCCAGCAGCCCTAACCGGGGGGCGGGGGGAACAAGCCGCCACGAAGATACGCAGTATTTT
CDR3aa: CASSPNRGAGGTSRHEDTQYF
d_gene: TRBD2
v_gene: TRBV5-1
j_gene: TRBJ2-3
abundance: NA

CDR3nt: TGTGCCAGCATCCTCCCCACAGGGGTGTTCGGAAACACCATATATTTT
CDR3aa: CASILPTGVFGNTIYF
d_gene: TRBD1
v_gene: TRBV7-9
j_gene: TRBJ1-3
abundance: once

CDR3nt: TGTGCCAGCAGCCGATTAGAGGGCGGGGGCACAGATACGCAGTATTTT
CDR3aa: CASSRLEGGGTDTQYF
d_gene: NA
v_gene: TRBV7-8
j_gene: TRBJ2-3
abundance: NA

CDR3nt: TGTGCCAGCAGGGCAGGGCTCACAGATACGCAGTATTTT
CDR3aa: CASRAGLTDTQYF
d_gene: NA
v_gene: TRBV6-5
j_gene: TRBJ2-3
abundance: NA

CDR3nt: TGTGCCAGCAGCTTCAAGGGGTCTGAGGGCTACACCTTC
CDR3aa: CASSFKGSEGYTF
d_gene: NA
v_gene: TRBV3-1/TRBV3-2
j_gene: TRBJ1-2
abundance: NA

CDR3nt: TGCGCCAGCAGCTTGGATACTACCAATTCACCCCTCCACTTT
CDR3aa: CASSLDTTNSPLHF
d_gene: NA
v_gene: TRBV5-1
j_gene: TRBJ1-6
abundance: few

CDR3nt: TGTGCCAGCAGCCAGACCTGGACTAGCGGGGGTGTGAGGGATGAGCAGTTCTTC
CDR3aa: CASSQTWTSGGVRDEQFF
d_gene: TRBD2
v_gene: TRBV5-5
j_gene: TRBJ2-1
abundance: NA